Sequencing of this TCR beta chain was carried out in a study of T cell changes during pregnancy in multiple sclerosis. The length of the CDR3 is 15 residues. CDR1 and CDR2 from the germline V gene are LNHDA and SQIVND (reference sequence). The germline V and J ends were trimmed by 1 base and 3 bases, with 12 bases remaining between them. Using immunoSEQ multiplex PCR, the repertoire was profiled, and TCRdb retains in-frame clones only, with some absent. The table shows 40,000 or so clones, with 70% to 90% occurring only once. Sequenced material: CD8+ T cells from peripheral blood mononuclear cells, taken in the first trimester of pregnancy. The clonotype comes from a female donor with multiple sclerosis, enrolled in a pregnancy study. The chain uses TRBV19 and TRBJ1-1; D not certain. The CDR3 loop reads CASSIGPRLDTEAFF. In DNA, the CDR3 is TGTGCCAGTAGTATAGGTCCCAGATTGGACACTGAAGCTTTCTTT.